This is a list of T cell receptor beta chains from one sample in a study of blood T cell repertoires in COVID-19. Clones were sequenced by immunoSEQ multiplex PCR, and TCRdb holds only the in-frame ones, with some missing. The profile shows around 150,000 clones, 84% of them singletons. What was sequenced was peripheral blood. These receptors originate from a woman aged 80 or older with acute or convalescent COVID-19. CDR3s include the opening cysteine and the closing phenylalanine or tryptophan. A D gene is named only where the DNA matches it firmly. Size is omitted from some rows. Given values are once, few, many or a class for expanded clones.

D,size,V,J,CDR3,DNA
.,once,TRBV7-9,TRBJ2-7,CASSFEVAAISYEQYF,TGTGCCAGCAGCTTCGAGGTAGCGGCAATCTCCTACGAGCAGTACTTC
.,.,TRBV5-4,TRBJ2-3,CASSPSGHTDTQYF,TGTGCCAGCAGCCCCAGCGGGCACACAGATACGCAGTATTTT
TRBD2,.,TRBV18,TRBJ2-7,CASSPRAGASYEQYF,TGTGCCAGCTCACCTAGAGCGGGGGCTTCCTACGAGCAGTACTTC
.,.,TRBV7-9,TRBJ2-2,CASSTIQDPTGELFF,TGTGCCAGCAGCACGATACAGGATCCCACCGGGGAGCTGTTTTTT
TRBD1,.,TRBV2,TRBJ1-2,CASSLDRGAFYGYTF,TGTGCCAGCAGTCTGGACAGGGGAGCTTTCTATGGCTACACCTTC
TRBD2,.,TRBV3-1/TRBV3-2,TRBJ2-2,CASSLLASNTGELFF,TGTGCCAGCAGCCTACTAGCGTCCAACACCGGGGAGCTGTTTTTT
TRBD1,.,TRBV28,TRBJ1-2,CASSIPTGEYTF,TGTGCCAGCAGTATACCAACAGGGGAGTACACCTTC
.,.,TRBV9,TRBJ1-5,CASSASEGSNQPQHF,TGTGCCAGCAGCGCTTCTGAGGGTAGCAATCAGCCCCAGCATTTT
TRBD2,once,TRBV14,TRBJ2-1,CASSPLLAGLNEQFF,TGTGCCAGCAGCCCTTTACTAGCGGGTTTGAATGAGCAGTTCTTC
TRBD1,.,TRBV19,TRBJ2-7,CASSISGQRHYEQYF,TGTGCCAGTAGTATCTCGGGACAGAGACACTACGAGCAGTACTTC
TRBD2,.,TRBV5-4,TRBJ2-3,CASSRSRLLAGAGDTQYF,TGTGCCAGCAGCCGATCCCGTTTACTAGCGGGAGCGGGGGATACGCAGTATTTT
TRBD2,.,TRBV7-2,TRBJ2-3,CASSPALAGARDTQYF,TGTGCCAGCAGCCCCGCACTAGCGGGAGCTAGAGATACGCAGTATTTT
.,.,TRBV29-1,TRBJ1-2,CSVDTGSYGYTF,TGCAGCGTAGATACAGGGAGCTATGGCTACACCTTC
.,once,TRBV12-3/TRBV12-4,TRBJ2-7,CASSLPDTYEQYF,TGTGCCAGCAGTCTACCAGACACTTACGAGCAGTACTTC
.,.,TRBV18,TRBJ1-2,CASSLAGREAGYTF,TGTGCCAGCTCACTCGCAGGGAGGGAGGCTGGCTACACCTTC
TRBD2,once,TRBV29-1,TRBJ2-1,CSVERTSGRGEQFF,TGCAGCGTTGAGCGGACTAGCGGGAGAGGTGAGCAGTTCTTC
TRBD1,.,TRBV20-1,TRBJ2-7,CSASRQGNLYEQYF,TGCAGTGCTAGTAGACAGGGGAATCTGTACGAGCAGTACTTC
TRBD1,.,TRBV6-6,TRBJ2-1,CASTDPGQGRDEQFF,TGTGCCAGCACCGACCCTGGACAGGGTAGGGATGAGCAGTTCTTC
TRBD2,.,TRBV5-1,TRBJ2-3,CASSSSLRASGVQDTQYF,TGCGCCAGCAGCTCGTCTCTCCGGGCTAGCGGGGTGCAAGATACGCAGTATTTT
.,.,TRBV4-1,TRBJ2-5,CASSQDRDLRRETQYF,TGCGCCAGCAGCCAAGATCGGGACTTAAGACGGGAGACCCAGTACTTC
TRBD2,.,TRBV7-2,TRBJ2-2,CASSFTSGAGELFF,TGTGCCAGCAGCTTTACTAGCGGGGCCGGGGAGCTGTTTTTT
TRBD1,.,TRBV4-2,TRBJ1-3,CASRPAGGAYGNTIYF,TGTGCCAGCAGGCCGGCAGGGGGCGCCTATGGAAACACCATATATTTT
.,.,TRBV19,TRBJ2-7,CASSLQGDEQYF,TGTGCCAGTAGTCTACAGGGAGACGAGCAGTACTTC
TRBD1,.,TRBV14,TRBJ1-1,CASSQETGSEAFF,TGTGCCAGCAGCCAAGAGACAGGGTCTGAAGCTTTCTTT
TRBD1,.,TRBV28,TRBJ1-6,CASSSGQGYSPLHF,TGTGCCAGCAGTTCGGGACAGGGGTATTCACCCCTCCACTTT
.,.,TRBV28,TRBJ2-6,CASSPIQGGRGSGANVLTF,TGTGCCAGCAGTCCCATACAGGGCGGTCGAGGTTCTGGGGCCAACGTCCTGACTTTC
TRBD1,.,TRBV7-8,TRBJ1-6,CASSLSGTATKRLHF,TGTGCCAGCAGCCTATCCGGGACAGCTACGAAGCGCCTCCACTTT
.,.,TRBV5-1,TRBJ2-3,CASSSQGSTGDTQYF,TGCGCCAGCAGCTCGCAAGGTAGCACAGGAGATACGCAGTATTTT
.,.,TRBV30,TRBJ1-1,CAWSRTPNTEAFF,TGTGCCTGGAGTAGAACACCGAACACTGAAGCTTTCTTT
.,.,TRBV7-9,TRBJ2-2,CASSLVQGNTGELFF,TGTGCCAGCAGCTTAGTTCAGGGGAACACCGGGGAGCTGTTTTTT
.,.,TRBV6-5,TRBJ1-5,CARMGGVSNQPQHF,TGTGCCAGAATGGGGGGGGTTAGCAATCAGCCCCAGCATTTT
TRBD1,.,TRBV19,TRBJ1-3,CASTLTGQGGHSGNTIYF,TGTGCCAGTACCCTAACGGGACAGGGTGGACACTCTGGAAACACCATATATTTT
TRBD1,.,TRBV5-1,TRBJ2-2,CASSRRVGQGVINTGELFF,TGCGCCAGCAGCAGGCGGGTCGGACAGGGTGTTATAAACACCGGGGAGCTGTTTTTT
TRBD1,few,TRBV28,TRBJ1-2,CASSLSGQPYGYTF,TGTGCCAGCAGTTTATCGGGACAGCCATATGGCTACACCTTC
TRBD1,.,TRBV6-9,TRBJ1-2,CARHGQGPGYYGYTF,TGTGCCAGACACGGACAGGGGCCGGGCTACTATGGCTACACCTTC
.,few,TRBV10-3,TRBJ1-6,CAISSGRDSPLHF,TGTGCCATCAGTTCAGGCAGGGATTCACCCCTCCACTTT
.,.,TRBV6-5,TRBJ2-3,CASKRTRGRAQYF,TGTGCCAGCAAACGCACAAGGGGTCGGGCGCAGTATTTT
TRBD1,.,TRBV27,TRBJ1-6,CASGGTANNSPLHF,TGTGCCAGCGGAGGGACAGCAAATAATTCACCCCTCCACTTT
TRBD1,few,TRBV30,TRBJ1-2,CAWSSWGRGTGLGYTF,TGTGCCTGGAGTAGTTGGGGGAGGGGGACAGGGCTTGGCTACACCTTC
TRBD2,.,TRBV29-1,TRBJ2-7,CSVTSGNPYEQYF,TGCAGCGTGACTAGCGGGAATCCCTACGAGCAGTACTTC
.,.,TRBV7-2,TRBJ2-2,CASSLLQRGNTGELFF,TGTGCCAGCAGTCTACTCCAACGGGGGAACACCGGGGAGCTGTTTTTT
.,.,TRBV28,TRBJ2-2,CASSLGGPGELFF,TGTGCCAGCAGTTTGGGGGGGCCCGGGGAGCTGTTTTTT
TRBD2,.,TRBV10-3,TRBJ2-3,CAISETTSGSKPVTDTQYF,TGTGCCATCAGTGAGACAACTAGCGGGAGTAAGCCGGTGACAGATACGCAGTATTTT
TRBD1,.,TRBV4-2,TRBJ2-5,CASSQDMWVGTDKEETQYF,TGTGCCAGCAGCCAAGATATGTGGGTAGGGACAGATAAAGAAGAGACCCAGTACTTC
.,.,TRBV5-1,TRBJ2-1,CASSFRGGDAEQFF,TGCGCCAGCAGCTTTCGAGGGGGGGACGCTGAGCAGTTCTTC
TRBD1,.,TRBV5-1,TRBJ2-5,CASSLEAGGVGETQYF,TGCGCCAGCAGCTTGGAGGCAGGGGGCGTGGGAGAGACCCAGTACTTC
TRBD2,.,TRBV9,TRBJ2-3,CASSPRDYSTDTQYF,TGTGCCAGCAGCCCGAGGGACTATAGCACAGATACGCAGTATTTT
.,.,TRBV27,TRBJ2-7,CASSPHRTTEQYF,TGTGCCAGCAGTCCCCATAGAACTACCGAGCAGTACTTC
TRBD2,.,TRBV15,TRBJ2-7,CATSRGSGRASYEQYF,TGTGCCACCAGCAGAGGGAGCGGGAGGGCCTCCTACGAGCAGTACTTC
.,once,TRBV19,TRBJ2-5,CASSPQGLYQETQYF,TGTGCCAGTAGCCCACAAGGACTGTACCAAGAGACCCAGTACTTC
TRBD1,.,TRBV27,TRBJ2-2,CASSAHGTGGNTGELFF,TGTGCCAGCAGTGCTCACGGGACAGGGGGGAACACCGGGGAGCTGTTTTTT
TRBD1,.,TRBV29-1,TRBJ1-2,CSVEFDRDYGYTF,TGCAGCGTTGAATTTGACAGGGACTATGGCTACACCTTC
TRBD1,.,TRBV4-3,TRBJ1-6,CASSQEVQQGYSPLHF,TGCGCCAGCAGCCAAGAGGTTCAACAGGGGTATTCACCCCTCCACTTT